Below are 10 T cell receptor beta chains sequenced from a single sample in a study of T cell repertoires in cytomegalovirus infection. TCRdb recomputed calls from the reads with MiXCR, one row per CDR3 protein. The table records hundreds of thousands of distinct CDR3 sequences, 9% to 9.5% of them present only once. The material sequenced was PBMCs. All receptors come from a human donor in good health (CMV status not recorded). Some clones in this sample may be carry-over from other donors' samples.

This clonotype was picked up a small number of times. The chain uses TRBV6-2 or TRBV6-3 and TRBJ2-5, with 8 bases fitting TRBD2. Germline V lookup: CDR1 MNHEY, CDR2 SVGEGT. There are 15 residues in the CDR3. V gave up 2 bases and J gave up 6 bases; unmatched junction bases: 8. CDR3 region: CASSYVGRVGKTQYF. The CDR3 DNA sequence: TGTGCCAGCAGTTACGTCGGGAGGGTCGGAAAGACCCAGTACTTC.

This sequence joins TRBV28 and TRBJ1-2; the D is unclear. V was pared by 2 bases and J by 4 bases, with 8 bases between. There are 13 residues in the CDR3. CDR1 and CDR2 (germline): MDHEN, SYDVKM. The CDR3 nucleotides are TGTGCCAGCAGTTTACTGATTTCCTATGGCTACACCTTC. It translates to CASSLLISYGYTF.

In its sample, this clonotype was seen many times. V gene TRBV6-1 combines with J gene TRBJ2-1, with 8 bases matching TRBD1. The CDR3 spans 15 residues. Trimming took 6 bases from V and 3 from J; bases not matched to a gene: 7. Germline CDR1 MNHNS, CDR2 SASEGT. The CDR3 DNA reads TGTGCCAGCAGAAAGCAGGGGGCAAGCTACAATGAGCAGTTCTTC. The encoded protein is CASRKQGASYNEQFF.

This clonotype came up many times. The DNA of the CDR3 is TGTGCCACCAGAGCGGGAAGGGCGACTGAGACCCAGTACTTC. This translates into CATRAGRATETQYF. The chain couples TRBV6-5 to TRBJ2-5; 7 positions match TRBD2. CDR3 length: 14 residues. The trim removed 10 bases at V and 5 bases at J, leaving 13 bases unmatched. Germline CDR1 and CDR2: MNHEY and SVGAGI.

Here the CDR3 reads CASSHEQGGGYTF. CDR3 bases: TGTGCCAGCAGCCATGAACAGGGCGGTGGCTACACCTTC. The V and J genes are TRBV4-2 and TRBJ1-2, with TRBD1 as a possible D gene (6 bases). V lost 3 bases, J lost 7 bases, and 12 bases lay in between. Germline CDR1 is LGHNA and CDR2 is YNFKEQ. This CDR3 has 13 amino acids.

V usage is TRBV12-3 or TRBV12-4 and J usage is TRBJ1-2, with TRBD1 as a possible D gene (5 bases). The CDR3 contains 15 residues. V lost 10 bases, J lost 8 bases, and 26 bases lay in between. The CDR3 loop reads CATRMRGASGGGYTF. CDR3 bases: TGTGCCACCCGAATGAGGGGAGCGAGTGGTGGGGGCTACACCTTC.

This clonotype has just a few counts. The chain combines TRBV9 with TRBJ2-1, with 9 bases lining up with TRBD2. J lost 7 bases, V lost 0 bases, and 5 bases had no gene match. Germline V lookup: CDR1 SGDLS, CDR2 YYNGEE. The CDR3 has 15 residues. The CDR3 loop is CASSVAAGGANEQFF. CDR3 coding DNA: TGTGCCAGCAGCGTAGCGGCGGGAGGGGCGAATGAGCAGTTCTTC.

This clonotype was detected many times. The chain carries TRBV7-2 and TRBJ2-5, with TRBD2 matching 11 bases. The CDR3 has 15 amino acids. The junction had 7 bases not matched to a gene; V was cut back by 5 bases and J by 5 bases. Germline V gives CDR1 SGHTA, CDR2 FQGNSA. The CDR3 region is CASSKGGTSGETQYF. The CDR3 bases are TGTGCCAGCAGCAAAGGTGGGACTAGCGGTGAGACCCAGTACTTC.

There are a few counts of this clonotype. The CDR3 reads CASRRDRNEKLFF. The CDR3 nucleotides are TGCGCCAGCAGACGGGACAGAAATGAAAAACTGTTTTTT. The chain couples TRBV4-1 to TRBJ1-4, with 7 positions matching TRBD1. The CDR3 consists of 13 residues. The germline gives CDR1 MGHRA, CDR2 YSYEKL. V lost 6 bases and J lost 5; bases outside the gene matches: 3.

At least ten counts were recorded for this clonotype. The rearrangement joins TRBV6-2 or TRBV6-3 to TRBJ2-1, with 11 positions matching TRBD2. The germline V gene has CDR1 MNHEY and CDR2 SVGEGT. V was clipped by 2 bases and J by 5 bases; unmatched bases: 11. The CDR3 is 18 residues long. CDR3 region: CASSYGSASGRWNNEQFF. The CDR3 nucleotides are TGTGCCAGCAGTTACGGGAGTGCTAGCGGGAGGTGGAACAATGAGCAGTTCTTC.